The next 23 T cell receptor beta chains were all read from a single sample in a study of shared clonotypes between healthy human individuals. Repertoires were generated with immunoSEQ multiplex PCR, while TCRdb's copy carries only in-frame clones and drops some. The data contain approximately 1.4 million clones, roughly 98% of them seen just once; the ten biggest clones take up 0.4% to 0.45%. Sequencing was performed on naive CD4+ T cells sorted from blood. The subset was: CD45RA+ positively selected. Receptors originate from a man younger than 40 in good health.

The CDR3: CASSLAGDGYTF. The CDR3, as DNA: TGTGCCAGCAGTTTGGCAGGAGATGGCTACACCTTC. The V and J genes are TRBV28 and TRBJ1-2; D is ambiguous. Germline lookup yields CDR1 MDHEN and CDR2 SYDVKM. Trimming left V 3 bases short and J 6 bases short, with 8 bases between. The CDR3 covers 12 residues.

The chain uses TRBV28 and TRBJ2-3; no clear D gene. In germline, CDR1 is MDHEN, CDR2 SYDVKM. The ends were cut back, 6 bases at V and 5 bases at J, with 15 bases in the middle. The CDR3 covers 14 residues. The CDR3 loop reads CASREVGSIDTQYF. The CDR3 nucleotides are TGTGCCAGCAGAGAGGTGGGGTCGATAGATACGCAGTATTTT.

This chain uses TRBV4-1 with TRBJ2-7, with D tentatively TRBD2 (5 bases). Germline CDR1 and CDR2: MGHRA and YSYEKL. The CDR3 covers 17 residues. Trimming stripped 0 bases from V and 3 bases from J, with 18 bases between. CDR3 region: CASSQEAVAGVGYEQYF. In DNA, the CDR3 is TGCGCCAGCAGCCAAGAGGCCGTTGCCGGGGTCGGCTACGAGCAGTACTTC.

This chain joins TRBV29-1 and TRBJ2-1; D not resolved. V shed 8 bases and J shed 7 bases, with 21 bases lying between them. The germline V gene encodes CDR1 SQVTM and CDR2 ANQGSEA. There are 14 residues in the CDR3. The CDR3 is CSSLKGGQLNEQFF. The CDR3 nucleotides read TGCAGCTCTTTGAAGGGTGGGCAGCTTAATGAGCAGTTCTTC.

This clone was observed once. The chain links TRBV28 to TRBJ2-5; 7 bases agree with TRBD1. The CDR3 length is 15 residues. The J segment lost 1 base and the V segment lost 5 bases, leaving 7 bases of the junction unmatched. Germline CDR1 reads MDHEN; CDR2 reads SYDVKM. The CDR3 sequence: CASSPLRGPQETQYF. CDR3 bases: TGTGCCAGCAGTCCGCTGAGGGGGCCCCAAGAGACCCAGTACTTC.

This chain joins TRBV7-9 and TRBJ1-1; tentative D call: TRBD1 (6 bases). Germline V CDR1 and CDR2: SEHNR, FQNEAQ (reference sequence). The ends were cut back, 1 base at V and 4 bases at J, with 10 bases in the middle. This CDR3 is 14 amino acids long. The CDR3 loop is CASSLVGGVTEAFF. In nucleotides, the CDR3 is TGTGCCAGCAGCTTAGTGGGGGGCGTCACTGAAGCTTTCTTT.

Only one count was recorded for this clone. This chain uses TRBV7-9 with TRBJ2-5; 8 nucleotides line up with TRBD1. V shed 5 bases, J shed 5 bases, and the junction held 10 bases outside the gene matches. This CDR3 contains 15 residues. Germline lookup yields CDR1 SEHNR and CDR2 FQNEAQ (reference sequence). DNA of the CDR3: TGTGCCAGCAGCGTCTGGACAGGGTCTGAGGAGACCCAGTACTTC. It is translated as CASSVWTGSEETQYF. The complete variable domain, with remaining parts taken from reference TRBV7-9 and TRBJ2-5, reads DTGVSQNPRHKITKRGQNVTFRCDPISEHNRLYWYRQTLGQGPEFLTYFQNEAQLEKSRLLSDRFSAERPKGSFSTLEIQRTEQGDSAMYLCASSVWTGSEETQYFGPGTRLLVL.

The chain carries TRBV2 and TRBJ1-5; D is unclear. V was shortened by 7 bases and J by 9 bases, with 22 bases between the two germline ends. Germline V gene data show CDR1 as SNHLY and CDR2 as FYNNEI. This CDR3 contains 15 residues. The CDR3 DNA reads as TGTGCCAGCACCCTGGTTGTGAGTTTGGATCGGCCCCAGCATTTT. Translating gives CASTLVVSLDRPQHF.

V and J are TRBV9 and TRBJ2-2; 8 bases match TRBD1. The CDR3 has 19 residues. Germline loops: CDR1 SGDLS, CDR2 YYNGEE. J was trimmed by 1 base and V by 9 bases; bases with no gene match: 20. This CDR3 reads CATPLRQGARVVNTGELFF. The CDR3 nucleotides read TGTGCCACCCCCCTACGGCAGGGGGCTAGAGTGGTGAACACCGGGGAGCTGTTTTTT.

The rearrangement links TRBV19 to TRBJ2-1; 9 bases are shared with TRBD2. Germline V gene lookup returns CDR1 LNHDA and CDR2 SQIVND (reference sequence). The CDR3 sequence is 15 residues long. The CDR3 is CAQLPSGTSYNEQFF. CDR3 bases: TGTGCTCAGTTGCCTAGCGGGACCTCCTACAATGAGCAGTTCTTC.

The chain couples TRBV19 to TRBJ1-5, with TRBD1 matching 7 bases. From germline, CDR1 is LNHDA and CDR2 SQIVND (reference sequence). Unmatched junction bases numbered 4, after V lost 5 bases and J lost 3 bases. This CDR3 is 14 amino acids long. This chain's CDR3 is CASSPTGNNQPQHF. The CDR3 nucleotides read TGTGCCAGTAGTCCGACAGGGAACAATCAGCCCCAGCATTTT.

With respect to this clone: The same CDR3 arises from other DNA sequences in this sample as well. The chain employs TRBV29-1 and TRBJ2-7, with a tentative D call TRBD1 (6 bases). Germline CDR1 is SQVTM and CDR2 is ANQGSEA. Trimming shortened V by 4 bases and J by 2 bases, and 6 bases separated the two germline ends. The CDR3 totals 11 residues. The CDR3 DNA reads as TGCAGCGTTGGACAGGCCTACGAGCAGTACTTC. It translates to CSVGQAYEQYF.

The V gene is TRBV7-8, the J gene TRBJ2-1; the D is unclear. Germline CDR1 SGHVS, CDR2 FQNEAQ. This CDR3 has 15 amino acids. Trimming took 5 bases from V and 4 from J, leaving 15 bases between them. The CDR3 bases are TGTGCCAGCAGCATATATCACGACTTGTACAATGAGCAGTTCTTC. Translating gives CASSIYHDLYNEQFF.

The chain recombines TRBV5-6 with TRBJ1-5; D gene unclear. Trimming left V 0 bases short and J 7 bases short, with 11 bases between. The CDR3 extends over 14 amino acids. CDR1 SGHDT and CDR2 YYEEEE come from the germline V gene. CDR3 coding DNA: TGTGCCAGCAGCTTGGCGAAGTTAAGGCAGCCCCAGCATTTT. Encoded protein: CASSLAKLRQPQHF.

The chain links TRBV18 to TRBJ2-3; D is possibly TRBD2 (6 bases). Germline V CDR1 and CDR2: KGHSH, LQKENI. Deletions cut 6 bases from V and 2 bases from J, with 15 bases between. The CDR3 is 15 amino acids. This chain's CDR3 is CASSKSRDFTDTQYF. The CDR3 bases are TGTGCCAGCTCTAAATCACGGGACTTCACAGATACGCAGTATTTT.

This clone showed up just once. The CDR3 DNA reads as TGTGCCAGCAGCCGCGGCCCGACCGGGGAGCTGTTTTTT. It codes for CASSRGPTGELFF. This chain joins TRBV28 and TRBJ2-2; D is unclear. Germline-derived CDR1 and CDR2 are MDHEN and SYDVKM. CDR3 size: 13 residues. V gave up 6 bases and J gave up 5 bases, with 10 bases separating them.

The J gene is TRBJ2-7, the V gene TRBV15; D gene unclear. The CDR3 contains 14 residues. Germline lookup yields CDR1 LNHNV and CDR2 YYDKDF (reference sequence). V was pared by 0 bases and J by 0 bases, with 6 bases between. Here the CDR3 reads CATSRDSSSYEQYF. In DNA, the CDR3 is TGTGCCACCAGCAGAGATTCAAGCTCCTACGAGCAGTACTTC.

The sample holds one count of this clone. The chain combines TRBV18 with TRBJ1-3; D gene unclear. V was shortened by 0 bases and J by 7 bases, with 7 bases between the two germline ends. The CDR3 sequence is 13 residues long. From germline, CDR1 is KGHSH and CDR2 LQKENI. The CDR3 protein is CASSPPTRNTIYF. CDR3 nucleotide sequence: TGTGCCAGCTCACCACCCACCCGTAACACCATATATTTT.

The rearrangement links TRBV18 to TRBJ1-4, with no clear D. Germline V gene lookup returns CDR1 KGHSH and CDR2 LQKENI. The CDR3 has 14 amino acids. Trimming stripped 10 bases from V and 4 bases from J, with 16 bases between. Here the CDR3 reads CATREWMYNEKLFF. Here the CDR3 DNA reads TGTGCCACCCGAGAATGGATGTATAATGAAAAACTGTTTTTT. Using reference TRBV18 and TRBJ1-4 for the parts outside the CDR3, the full variable domain is NAGVMQNPRHLVRRRGQEARLRCSPMKGHSHVYWYRQLPEEGLKFMVYLQKENIIDESGMPKERFSAEFPKEGPSILRIQQVVRGDSAAYFCATREWMYNEKLFFGSGTQLSVL.

V and J are TRBV6-6 and TRBJ1-1; a weak D match, TRBD1 (6 bases). The V gene lost 7 bases and the J gene lost 7 bases, with 19 bases spanning the gap. Germline CDR1 is MNHNY and CDR2 is SVGAGI (reference sequence). This CDR3 comprises 14 residues. The CDR3 nucleotides read TGTGCCAGCACCGCCGACAGGCAAGTGGGTGAAGCTTTCTTT. Translation: CASTADRQVGEAFF.

V and J are TRBV10-3 and TRBJ2-7; the D is unclear. CDR3 length: 11 residues. The ends were cut back, 3 bases at V and 5 bases at J, with 5 bases in the middle. The germline gives CDR1 ENHRY, CDR2 SYGVKD. CDR3 sequence reads: CAISEIHEQYF. The CDR3 nucleotides read TGTGCCATCAGTGAAATCCACGAGCAGTACTTC.

The chain couples TRBV11-3 to TRBJ2-7, with D perhaps TRBD1 or TRBD2 (5 bases each). The CDR3 runs to 13 residues. Germline-derived CDR1 and CDR2 are SGHNT and YENEEA. Trimming removed 6 bases at V and 6 bases at J, with 15 bases between. The CDR3 bases are TGTGCCAGCAGTATAGGGGTAGCGACCGAGCAGTACTTC. This sequence encodes CASSIGVATEQYF.

V is TRBV28 and J is TRBJ2-7; possibly TRBD2 for D (7 bases). Germline V gene data show CDR1 as MDHEN and CDR2 as SYDVKM. Trimming removed 8 bases from V and 2 bases from J, with 19 bases in between. The CDR3 loop spans 15 amino acids. This CDR3 is CASGPDRRGTYEQYF. DNA for the CDR3: TGTGCCAGCGGACCCGACAGGCGGGGGACCTACGAGCAGTACTTC.